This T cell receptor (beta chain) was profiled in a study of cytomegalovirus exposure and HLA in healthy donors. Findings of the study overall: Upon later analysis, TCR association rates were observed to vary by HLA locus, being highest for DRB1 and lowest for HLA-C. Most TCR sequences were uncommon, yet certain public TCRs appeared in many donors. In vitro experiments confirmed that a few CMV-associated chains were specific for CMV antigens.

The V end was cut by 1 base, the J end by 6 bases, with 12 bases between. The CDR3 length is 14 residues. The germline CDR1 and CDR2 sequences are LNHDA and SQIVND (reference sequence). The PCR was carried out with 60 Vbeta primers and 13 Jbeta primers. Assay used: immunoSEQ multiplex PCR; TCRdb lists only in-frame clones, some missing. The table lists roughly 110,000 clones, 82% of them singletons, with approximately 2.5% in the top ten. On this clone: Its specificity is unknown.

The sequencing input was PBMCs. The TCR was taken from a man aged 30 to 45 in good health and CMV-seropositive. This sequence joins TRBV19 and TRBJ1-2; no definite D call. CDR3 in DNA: TGTGCCAGTAGTATAGTCCCGTCGGTCGATGGCTACACCTTC. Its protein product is CASSIVPSVDGYTF. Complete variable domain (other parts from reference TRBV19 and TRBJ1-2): DGGITQSPKYLFRKEGQNVTLSCEQNLNHDAMYWYRQDPGQGLRLIYYSQIVNDFQKGDIAEGYSVSREKKESFPLTVTSAQKNPTAFYLCASSIVPSVDGYTFGSGTRLTVV.